This T cell receptor (beta chain) appears in the sequencing data of a study of blood T cell repertoires in COVID-19. The wider study: Samples of COVID-19 (acute and convalescent) were obtained from the United States, Italy and Spain. From T cells, B-cell-depleted T cells, or PBMCs came the material, which was cDNA or gDNA.

This CDR3 has 17 residues. Per the germline V gene, CDR1 is SGHAT and CDR2 is FQNNGV. The trim removed 4 bases at V and 7 bases at J, leaving 11 bases unmatched. Per the original data handling: Estimated nucleated cell counts came from reference gene primer amplification. Clones were sequenced by immunoSEQ multiplex PCR, and TCRdb holds only the in-frame ones, with some missing. Clone size and V and J calls were adopted from that table, with D and trimming inferred from the DNA. The sample has over 45,000 clones; approximately 83% are singletons. The TCR was taken from a man aged 65-85 years with acute or convalescent COVID-19. This sequence joins TRBV11-2 and TRBJ2-3, with 13 bases aligning to TRBD2. The specimen sequenced was peripheral blood. The CDR3 spells CASSSRLAGGRGNTQYF. The CDR3 DNA is TGTGCCAGCAGCTCGAGACTAGCGGGAGGACGGGGGAATACGCAGTATTTT.